Listed here is a single T cell receptor beta chain. This clonotype was found many times. One base away there is no much larger clone; base qualities are not given. CDR1 SQVTM and CDR2 ANQGSEA are derived from the germline V gene. The junction shows trimming of 6 bases on V and 5 bases on J, plus 14 bases between the germline ends. From the cysteine up to the phenylalanine, the CDR3 has a length of 13 residues. The read is trimmed to its CDR3 DNA, 39 bases read in frame from base 1. The data belong to a study (dated by TCRdb to the late 2010s). Notes on the research overall: Duodenal biopsy samples, 6 to 12 in number, were provided by patients along with blood volumes of up to 100 ml. Cells from most subjects were stained with pooled PE-conjugated tetramers presenting the glia-alpha1a, -alpha2, -omega1 and -omega2 epitopes. The study followed gluten-specific CD4+ T cell receptor repertoires in celiac disease in blood and gut, at different disease stages, and over intervals ranging from weeks to decades. The overall study examined blood and gut biopsy samples from over 20 celiac disease patients. For long-term comparison, patients who had historic T cell material from decades earlier were asked to donate new blood and biopsy samples.

The library was produced with 5' RACE. Bulk TCR libraries were prepared using a modified SMART protocol. On Illumina MiSeq, bulk TCR libraries were sequenced with paired-end 300 bp reads, whereas single-cell libraries were run on paired-end 250 bp MiSeq. The authors' analysis ran thus. Reads were preprocessed using selected pRESTO steps, and V, D, J genes and CDR3 junctions were assigned using IMGT/HighV-QUEST. Bulk sequences were retained only if present in at least two replicas with cumulative read counts of 10 or more. Repertoire diversity was measured using a sample-corrected Shannon entropy estimator, which was applied to samples with more than 20 cells. TCRdb trimmed the raw reads at Q25, called clones with MiXCR and kept productive beta chains. Here each entry gathers all rows of one CDR3 protein and keeps the most common genes and DNA. TCRdb, not the original authors, processed these V and J calls. For this sample the table gives approximately 650 distinct CDR3 sequences, of which roughly a fifth were detected only once. In total, the top ten clones hold approximately 68% of the sample.

When a sample contained relatively high numbers of tetramer-positive T cells, bulk-cell sorting was done in addition to single-cell sorting. HLA-DQ:gluten tetramers were used to isolate gluten-specific T cells, which were then analyzed by high-throughput sequencing of rearranged TCR-alpha and TCR-beta genes. Every sort was run on a BD Aria II cell sorter, and FlowJo was used to analyze the flow data. The paper's findings and limits, for the study overall: The conclusions depend on the specificity of the tetramers, and in earlier work about 84% of tetramer-sorted clones showed antigen-specific proliferation. Clonotypes specific for gluten lasted for decades, and samples taken about 16 to 30 years apart shared up to roughly 53% overlap. Even when the same sample was sequenced in two independent runs, clonotype overlap topped out at only 40% to 55% because of sampling limits. Of around 2,000 TCRs from about 17 patients, approximately 10% of the TCR-alpha, TCR-beta or paired amino acid sequences were public. Sharing across patients was observed for about 1% of TCR-beta sequences and around 0.2% of paired TCR-alpha/beta clonotypes, and cross-contamination was concluded by the authors not to be an issue.

This specimen was gluten tetramer+ CD4+ T cells from blood or duodenal biopsy (not recorded which); whether cultured is not recorded, taken while untreated, on a gluten-free diet, or during gluten challenge (not recorded which). Sample cell subset or site, as interpreted from the label and publication: CD4+ T cells binding HLA-DQ:gluten tetramers. This sequence originates from a female donor with celiac disease. The rearrangement combines TRBV29-1 with TRBJ1-5, with the D gene not clear enough to name. In nucleotide form, the sequence is TGCAGCGTCGCACGGGCTTGGGATCAGCCCCAGCATTTT. This codes for CSVARAWDQPQHF.